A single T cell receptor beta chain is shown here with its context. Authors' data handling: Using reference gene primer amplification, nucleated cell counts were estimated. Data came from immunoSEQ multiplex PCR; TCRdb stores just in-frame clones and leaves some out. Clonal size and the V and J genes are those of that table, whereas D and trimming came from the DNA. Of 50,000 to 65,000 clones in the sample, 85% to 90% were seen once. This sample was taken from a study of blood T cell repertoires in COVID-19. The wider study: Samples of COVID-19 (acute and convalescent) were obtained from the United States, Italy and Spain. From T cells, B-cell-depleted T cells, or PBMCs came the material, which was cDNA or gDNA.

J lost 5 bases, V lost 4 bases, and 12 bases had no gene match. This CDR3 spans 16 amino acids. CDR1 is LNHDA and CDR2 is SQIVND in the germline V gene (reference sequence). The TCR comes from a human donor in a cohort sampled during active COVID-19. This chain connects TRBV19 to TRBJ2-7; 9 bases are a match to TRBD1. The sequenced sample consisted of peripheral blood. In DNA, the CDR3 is TGTGCCAGTAGTACTCGGACAGGGGAAGGTCTCAACGAGCAGTACTTC. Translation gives CASSTRTGEGLNEQYF.